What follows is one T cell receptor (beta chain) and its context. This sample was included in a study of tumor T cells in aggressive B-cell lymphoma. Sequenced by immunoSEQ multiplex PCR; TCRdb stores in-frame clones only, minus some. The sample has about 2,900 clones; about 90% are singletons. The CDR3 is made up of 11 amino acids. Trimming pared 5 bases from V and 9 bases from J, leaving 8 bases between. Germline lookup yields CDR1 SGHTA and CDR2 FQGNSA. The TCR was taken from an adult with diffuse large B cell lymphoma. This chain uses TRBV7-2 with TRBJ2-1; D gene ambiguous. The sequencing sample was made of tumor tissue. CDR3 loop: CASSGSGEQFF. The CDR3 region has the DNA TGTGCCAGCAGCGGTAGTGGTGAGCAGTTCTTC.